This T cell receptor (beta chain) was sequenced for a study of T-cell memory formation after mild COVID-19. Whole-study context: TCR clusters were largely donor specific.

The CDR3 covers 14 residues. V lost 1 base, J lost 5 bases, and 11 bases lay in between. CDR1 is MDHEN and CDR2 is SYDVKM in the germline V gene. On this clonotype: Its antigen is currently unknown.

General study findings and limits: Clones that contracted from day 15 to 85 had balanced CD4/CD8; later expanders were CD4+ biased. The finding that pre-infection memory included some responding clones suggested that cross-reactive memory joined.

MiXCR, run by TCRdb on the 5' RACE reads, gives a single entry per CDR3 protein. The data contain tens of thousands of distinct CDR3 sequences, less than 7.5% of them singletons. The clonotype was recovered from a man aged 18-30 years who had mild COVID-19 (a few samples of this study predate the infection). Cell type and time point are not known. The chain joins TRBV28 to TRBJ1-1; the D gene is possibly TRBD1 (5 bases). What was sequenced was PBMCs or a T cell subset sorted from them (not recorded which). The chain's CDR3 is CASSLSQGRTEAFF. CDR3 DNA: TGTGCCAGCAGTTTATCTCAGGGTAGAACTGAAGCTTTCTTT.